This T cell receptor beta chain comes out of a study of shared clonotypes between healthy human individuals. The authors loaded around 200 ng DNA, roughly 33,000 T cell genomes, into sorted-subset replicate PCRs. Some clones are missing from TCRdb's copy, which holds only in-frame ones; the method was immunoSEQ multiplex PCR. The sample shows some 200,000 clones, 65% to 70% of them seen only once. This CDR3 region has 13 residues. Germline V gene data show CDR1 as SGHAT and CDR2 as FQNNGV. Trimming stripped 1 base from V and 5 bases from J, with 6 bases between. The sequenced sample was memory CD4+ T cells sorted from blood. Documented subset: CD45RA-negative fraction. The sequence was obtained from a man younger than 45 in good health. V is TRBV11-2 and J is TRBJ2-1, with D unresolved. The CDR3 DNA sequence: TGTGCCAGCAGCTTAGTGGGAAACAATGAGCAGTTCTTC. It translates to CASSLVGNNEQFF. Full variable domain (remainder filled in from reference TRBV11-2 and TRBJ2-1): EAGVAQSPRYKIIEKRQSVAFWCNPISGHATLYWYQQILGQGPKLLIQFQNNGVVDDSQLPKDRFSAERLKGVDSTLKIQPAKLEDSAVYLCASSLVGNNEQFFGPGTRLTVL.